This T cell receptor (beta chain) was captured in a study of blood T cell repertoires in COVID-19. About the research overall: Acute and convalescent COVID-19 samples came from the United States, Italy and Spain.

As handled by the study authors: The assay estimated nucleated cells by amplifying reference gene primers. Measured with immunoSEQ multiplex PCR; TCRdb has only the in-frame clones, and not every one. D and trimming come from the DNA, and the V and J calls and clone size come from that table. The sample consists of roughly 310,000 clones, about nine tenths of them appearing once. Participants spanned ages about 18 to 90 years and resided in 20 to 30 US areas. Researchers sorted participants into cohorts using their self-reported clinical history. The CDR3 is made up of 12 amino acids. Germline CDR1 reads ENHRY; CDR2 reads SYGVKD. The V segment lost 6 bases and the J segment 4 bases; nucleotides outside the gene matches: 3.

The chain has TRBV10-3 and TRBJ2-7, with 7 bases identical to TRBD2. The sequence was collected from a man aged 55 to 70 who had recovered from COVID-19. The sequenced material came from PBMCs or T cells enriched from blood (not recorded which). CDR3: CAISPAGYEQYF. The CDR3 nucleotides are TGTGCCATCAGCCCAGCGGGGTACGAGCAGTACTTC.